Given below is one T cell receptor (beta chain) in context. What it binds is unknown. Libraries were prepared by immunoSEQ multiplex PCR; TCRdb keeps only in-frame clonotypes and omits some of them. This sample carries over 2 million clones, about 95% of them seen once, and the ten largest clones take roughly 1%. The sample is drawn from a study of shared clonotypes between healthy human individuals. Points from the study as a whole: The study sampled only blood, and tissue repertoires likely differ.

The naive CD8 fraction comprised CD45RO-negative cells positively selected for CCR7 and excluded terminally differentiated effector memory CD45RA+ cells. The V end lost 0 bases, the J end lost 3 bases, and 6 bases lay between the germline ends. Germline V gene data show CDR1 as MNHEY and CDR2 as SVGAGI. The CDR3 runs 15 residues. This TCR was sampled from a man aged 18 to 30 in good health. Sequencing was performed on naive CD8+ T cells sorted from blood. V gene TRBV6-5 combines with J gene TRBJ1-6, with no clear D. The CDR3 DNA reads TGTGCCAGCAGTTACTCGATAAGCTATAATTCACCCCTCCACTTT. Encoded protein: CASSYSISYNSPLHF.